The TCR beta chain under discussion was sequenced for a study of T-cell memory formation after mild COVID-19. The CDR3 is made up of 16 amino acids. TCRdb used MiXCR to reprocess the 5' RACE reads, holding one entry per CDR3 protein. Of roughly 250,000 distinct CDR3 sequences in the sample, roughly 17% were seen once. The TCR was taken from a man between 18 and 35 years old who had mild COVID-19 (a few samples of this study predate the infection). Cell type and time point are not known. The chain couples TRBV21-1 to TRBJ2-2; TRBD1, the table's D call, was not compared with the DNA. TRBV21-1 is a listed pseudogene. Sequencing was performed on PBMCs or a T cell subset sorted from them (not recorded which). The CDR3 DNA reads TGTGCCAGCAGCAAAAGAGGGGCAGGGAACACCGGGGAGCTGTTTTTT. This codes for CASSKRGAGNTGELFF.